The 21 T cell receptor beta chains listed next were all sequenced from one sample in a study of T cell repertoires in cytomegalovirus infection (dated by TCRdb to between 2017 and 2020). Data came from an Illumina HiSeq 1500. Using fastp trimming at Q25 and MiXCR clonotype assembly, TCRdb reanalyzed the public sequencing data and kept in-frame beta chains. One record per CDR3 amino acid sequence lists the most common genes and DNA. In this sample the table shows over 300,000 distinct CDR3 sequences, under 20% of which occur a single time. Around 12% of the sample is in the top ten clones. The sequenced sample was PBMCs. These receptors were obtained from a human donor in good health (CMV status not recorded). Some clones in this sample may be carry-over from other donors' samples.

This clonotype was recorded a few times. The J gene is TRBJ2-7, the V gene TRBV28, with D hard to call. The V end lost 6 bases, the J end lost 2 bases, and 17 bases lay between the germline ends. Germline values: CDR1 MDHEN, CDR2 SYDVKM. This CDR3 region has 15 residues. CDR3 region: CASRRKMTRPYEQYF. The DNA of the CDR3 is TGTGCCAGCAGACGGAAGATGACCAGACCCTACGAGCAGTACTTC.

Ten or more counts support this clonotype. The CDR3 nucleotides are TGCAGTGCTAGCCCGGGAAGCGAGGCCTATGGCTACACCTTC. This gives the protein CSASPGSEAYGYTF. The chain recombines TRBV20-1 with TRBJ1-2; D is ambiguous. Trimming pared 3 bases from V and 4 bases from J, leaving 15 bases between. The CDR3 has 14 residues. The germline V gene has CDR1 DFQATT and CDR2 SNEGSKA (reference sequence).

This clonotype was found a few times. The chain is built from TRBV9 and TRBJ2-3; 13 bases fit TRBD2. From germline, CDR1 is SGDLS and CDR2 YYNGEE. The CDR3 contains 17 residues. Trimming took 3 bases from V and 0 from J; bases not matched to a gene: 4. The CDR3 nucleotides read TGTGCCAGCAGCGCTGGACTAGCGGGGGAGAGCACAGATACGCAGTATTTT. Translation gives CASSAGLAGESTDTQYF.

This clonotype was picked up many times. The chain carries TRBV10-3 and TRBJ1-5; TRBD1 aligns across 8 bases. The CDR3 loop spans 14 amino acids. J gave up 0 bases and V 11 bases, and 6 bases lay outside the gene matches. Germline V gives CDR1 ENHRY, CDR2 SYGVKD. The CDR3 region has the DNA TGTGCCGGGGGGACAGGCGATAGCAATCAGCCCCAGCATTTT. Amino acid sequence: CAGGTGDSNQPQHF.

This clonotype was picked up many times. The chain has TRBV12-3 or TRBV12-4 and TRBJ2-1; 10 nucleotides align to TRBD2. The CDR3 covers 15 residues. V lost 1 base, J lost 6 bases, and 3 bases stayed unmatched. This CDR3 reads CASSLGAGGGNEQFF. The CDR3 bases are TGTGCCAGCAGTTTAGGAGCGGGGGGGGGCAATGAGCAGTTCTTC.

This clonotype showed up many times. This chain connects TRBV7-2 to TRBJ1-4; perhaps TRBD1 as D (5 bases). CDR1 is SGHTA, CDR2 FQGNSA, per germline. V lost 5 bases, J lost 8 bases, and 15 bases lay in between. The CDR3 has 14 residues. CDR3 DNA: TGTGCCAGCAGCCAAGGCGGGGGACTAGAAAAACTGTTTTTT. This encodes CASSQGGGLEKLFF.

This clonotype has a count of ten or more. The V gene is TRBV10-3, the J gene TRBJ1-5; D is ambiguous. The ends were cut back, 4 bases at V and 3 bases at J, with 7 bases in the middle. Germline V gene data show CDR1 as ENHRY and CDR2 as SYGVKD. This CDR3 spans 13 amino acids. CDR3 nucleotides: TGTGCCATCAGTGCTGGTATCAATCAGCCCCAGCATTTT. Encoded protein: CAISAGINQPQHF.

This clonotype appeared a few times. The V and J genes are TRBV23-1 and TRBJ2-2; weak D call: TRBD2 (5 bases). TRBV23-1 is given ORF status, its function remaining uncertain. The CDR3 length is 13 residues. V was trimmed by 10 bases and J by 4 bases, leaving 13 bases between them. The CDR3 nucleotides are TGCGCCATGGCGCCGGCGGGCACCGGGGAGCTGTTTTTT. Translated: CAMAPAGTGELFF.

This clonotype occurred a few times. DNA of the CDR3: TGTGCCAGCAGTTACACGTCCAAGGGGATTGGGAATTCACCCCTCCACTTT. This codes for CASSYTSKGIGNSPLHF. V usage is TRBV6-6 and J usage is TRBJ1-6; tentative D call: TRBD1 (5 bases). V was clipped by 2 bases and J by 7 bases, with 18 bases between them. The germline gives CDR1 MNHNY, CDR2 SVGAGI (reference sequence). This CDR3 comprises 17 residues.

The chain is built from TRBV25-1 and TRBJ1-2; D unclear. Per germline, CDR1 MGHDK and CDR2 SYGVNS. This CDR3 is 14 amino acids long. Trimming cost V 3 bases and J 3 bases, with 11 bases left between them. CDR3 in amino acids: CASSDRILDYGYTF. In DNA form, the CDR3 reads TGTGCCAGCAGTGACAGGATTTTGGACTATGGCTACACCTTC.

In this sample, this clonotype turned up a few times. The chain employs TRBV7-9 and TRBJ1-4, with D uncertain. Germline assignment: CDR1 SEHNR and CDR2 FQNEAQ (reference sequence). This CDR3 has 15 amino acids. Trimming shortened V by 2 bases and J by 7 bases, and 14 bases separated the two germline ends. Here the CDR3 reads CASSLSDRATEKLFF. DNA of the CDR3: TGTGCCAGCAGCTTATCAGATCGAGCTACTGAAAAACTGTTTTTT. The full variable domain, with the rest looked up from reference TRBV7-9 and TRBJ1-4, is DTGVSQNPRHKITKRGQNVTFRCDPISEHNRLYWYRQTLGQGPEFLTYFQNEAQLEKSRLLSDRFSAERPKGSFSTLEIQRTEQGDSAMYLCASSLSDRATEKLFFGSGTQLSVL.

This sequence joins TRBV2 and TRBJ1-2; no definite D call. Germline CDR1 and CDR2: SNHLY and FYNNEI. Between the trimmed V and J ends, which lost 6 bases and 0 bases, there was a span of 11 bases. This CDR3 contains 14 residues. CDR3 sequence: CASSEAATNYGYTF. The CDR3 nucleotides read TGTGCCAGCAGCGAGGCCGCTACTAACTATGGCTACACCTTC. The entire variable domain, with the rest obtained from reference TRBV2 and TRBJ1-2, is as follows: EPEVTQTPSHQVTQMGQEVILRCVPISNHLYFYWYRQILGQKVEFLVSFYNNEISEKSEIFDDQFSVERPDGSNFTLKIRSTKLEDSAMYFCASSEAATNYGYTFGSGTRLTVV.

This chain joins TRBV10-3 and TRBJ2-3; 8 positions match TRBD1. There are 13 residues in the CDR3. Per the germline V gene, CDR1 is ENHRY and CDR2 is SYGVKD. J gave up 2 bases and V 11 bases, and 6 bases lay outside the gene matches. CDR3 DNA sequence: TGTGCCTCAGGGGGACAGGTCACAGATACGCAGTATTTT. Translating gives CASGGQVTDTQYF.

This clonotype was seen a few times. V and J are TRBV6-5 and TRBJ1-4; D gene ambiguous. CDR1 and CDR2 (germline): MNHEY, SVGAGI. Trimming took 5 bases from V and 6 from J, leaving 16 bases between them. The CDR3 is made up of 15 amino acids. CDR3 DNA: TGTGCCAGCAGTCCGTACGTCGGGAAGGATGAAAAACTGTTTTTT. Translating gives CASSPYVGKDEKLFF.

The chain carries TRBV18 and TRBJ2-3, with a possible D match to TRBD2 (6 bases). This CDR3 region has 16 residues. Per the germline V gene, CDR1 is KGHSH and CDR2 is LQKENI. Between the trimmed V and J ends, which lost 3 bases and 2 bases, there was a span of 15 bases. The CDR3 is CASSPLLARDTDTQYF. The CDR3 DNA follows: TGTGCCAGCTCACCTCTACTAGCACGAGACACAGATACGCAGTATTTT. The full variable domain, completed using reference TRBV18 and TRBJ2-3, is NAGVMQNPRHLVRRRGQEARLRCSPMKGHSHVYWYRQLPEEGLKFMVYLQKENIIDESGMPKERFSAEFPKEGPSILRIQQVVRGDSAAYFCASSPLLARDTDTQYFGPGTRLTVL.

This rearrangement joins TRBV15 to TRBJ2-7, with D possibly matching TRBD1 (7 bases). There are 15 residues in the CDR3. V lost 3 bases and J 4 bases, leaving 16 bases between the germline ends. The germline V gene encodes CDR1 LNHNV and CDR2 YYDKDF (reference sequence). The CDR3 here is CATSSSDRAGYEQYF. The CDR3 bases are TGTGCCACCAGCAGTTCAGACAGGGCGGGGTACGAGCAGTACTTC.

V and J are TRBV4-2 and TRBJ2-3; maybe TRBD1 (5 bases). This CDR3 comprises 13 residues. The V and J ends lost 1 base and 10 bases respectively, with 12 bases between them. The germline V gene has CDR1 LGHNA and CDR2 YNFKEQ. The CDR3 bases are TGTGCCAGCAGCCAAGTACCCCAGGGCTCGCAGTATTTT. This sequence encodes CASSQVPQGSQYF.

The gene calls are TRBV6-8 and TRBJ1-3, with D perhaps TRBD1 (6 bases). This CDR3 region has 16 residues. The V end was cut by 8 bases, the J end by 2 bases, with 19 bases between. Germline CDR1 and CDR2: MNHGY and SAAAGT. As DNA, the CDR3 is TGTGCCAGCTCCCTGGTGGGGGCGATGCCTGGAAACACCATATATTTT. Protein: CASSLVGAMPGNTIYF.

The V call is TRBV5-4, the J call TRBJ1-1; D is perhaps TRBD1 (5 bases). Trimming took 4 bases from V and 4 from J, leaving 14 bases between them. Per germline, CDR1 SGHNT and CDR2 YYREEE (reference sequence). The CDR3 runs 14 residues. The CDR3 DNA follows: TGTGCCAGCAGCCACCGAAGGGACGGCACTGAAGCTTTCTTT. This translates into CASSHRRDGTEAFF.

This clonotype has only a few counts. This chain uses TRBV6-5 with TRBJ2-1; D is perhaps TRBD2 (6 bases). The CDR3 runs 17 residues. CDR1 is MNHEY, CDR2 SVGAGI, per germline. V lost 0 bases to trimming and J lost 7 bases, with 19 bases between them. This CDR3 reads CASSYSNVAGTGNEQFF. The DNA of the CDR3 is TGTGCCAGCAGTTACTCGAATGTGGCGGGGACGGGGAATGAGCAGTTCTTC.

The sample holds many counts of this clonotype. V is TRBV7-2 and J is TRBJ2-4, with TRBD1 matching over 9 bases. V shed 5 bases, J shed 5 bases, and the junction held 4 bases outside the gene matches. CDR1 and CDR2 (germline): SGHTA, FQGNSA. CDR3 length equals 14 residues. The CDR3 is CASSLQGAENIQYF. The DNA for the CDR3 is TGTGCCAGCAGCCTACAGGGGGCGGAAAACATTCAGTACTTC.